These 30 T cell receptor beta chains originate from one sample sequenced in a study of T cells in Graves' hyperthyroidism and ophthalmopathy. Amplified TCR beta CDR3 regions derived from RNA transcripts. HTBI primers were used for first-round RT-PCR of the TCR CDR3. MiXCR was run by TCRdb on the multiplex PCR reads, yielding one entry per CDR3 protein. The repertoire includes more than 45,000 distinct CDR3 sequences, roughly 50% of them detected once, and 12% sits in the top ten. Sequencing input: blood. The receptor set was obtained from a woman in her 30s with Graves' ophthalmopathy.

This clonotype was picked up many times. The chain couples TRBV9 to TRBJ1-1, with TRBD1 matching 7 bases. This CDR3 contains 13 residues. Germline V gene lookup returns CDR1 SGDLS and CDR2 YYNGEE. V shed 4 bases, J shed 6 bases, and the junction held 6 bases outside the gene matches. For the CDR3, the DNA is TGTGCCAGCAGCACGCGACAGGGTTCTGAAGCTTTCTTT. The encoded protein is CASSTRQGSEAFF.

Regarding this clonotype: This CDR3 is missing its conserved last phenylalanine or tryptophan, likely due to a read error. The chain couples TRBV5-1 to TRBJ2-7; TRBD2 matches 9 bases. CDR1 and CDR2 (germline): SGHRS, YFSETQ. V shed 4 bases, J shed 2 bases, and the junction held 4 bases outside the gene matches. The CDR3 contains 14 residues. The CDR3: CASSVLAGAYEQYS. CDR3 nucleotides: TGCGCCAGCAGCGTACTAGCGGGCGCCTACGAGCAGTACTCC.

The genes are TRBV20-1 and TRBJ1-1; weak D call: TRBD1 (5 bases). Germline lookup yields CDR1 DFQATT and CDR2 SNEGSKA (reference sequence). The germline V and J ends were trimmed by 1 base and 1 base, with 7 bases remaining between them. The CDR3 sequence is 13 residues long. The CDR3: CSARGDRNTEAFF. The CDR3 nucleotides are TGCAGTGCTAGAGGCGACAGGAACACTGAAGCTTTCTTT.

As DNA, the CDR3 is TGTGCCAGTAAGGGCCGGAGGGGTGAGGCCCAGTACTTC. It specifies CASKGRRGEAQYF. The chain employs TRBV19 and TRBJ2-5, with a possible D match to TRBD2 (6 bases). This CDR3 region has 13 residues. V lost 7 bases and J 9 bases, leaving 18 bases between the germline ends. Germline CDR1 LNHDA, CDR2 SQIVND (reference sequence).

The chain links TRBV7-9 to TRBJ2-5; TRBD2 aligns across 8 bases. The V and J ends lost 0 bases and 7 bases, in that order; junction bases with no gene match: 1. CDR1 SEHNR and CDR2 FQNEAQ come from the germline V gene (reference sequence). CDR3 size: 13 residues. As DNA, the CDR3 is TGTGCCAGCAGCTTAGCCGGACTAGCGACCCAGTACTTC. It yields the protein CASSLAGLATQYF. The full variable domain, rest sourced from reference TRBV7-9 and TRBJ2-5, is DTGVSQNPRHKITKRGQNVTFRCDPISEHNRLYWYRQTLGQGPEFLTYFQNEAQLEKSRLLSDRFSAERPKGSFSTLEIQRTEQGDSAMYLCASSLAGLATQYFGPGTRLLVL.

V and J are TRBV20-1 and TRBJ1-5; weak D call: TRBD1 (5 bases). This CDR3 has 14 residues. Germline V lookup: CDR1 DFQATT, CDR2 SNEGSKA (reference sequence). The V gene lost 2 bases and the J gene lost 4 bases, with 12 bases spanning the gap. Here the CDR3 DNA reads TGCAGTGCTAGAAGTGCGACAGTTAATCAGCCCCAGCATTTT. Amino acids: CSARSATVNQPQHF.

This clonotype appeared many times. The chain links TRBV10-3 to TRBJ2-3; TRBD1 aligns across 7 bases. There are 14 residues in the CDR3. Germline V gives CDR1 ENHRY, CDR2 SYGVKD. With V trimmed by 6 bases and J by 2 bases, 5 bases remained unmatched. CDR3 protein: CAISEGGYTDTQYF. The DNA of the CDR3 is TGTGCCATCAGCGAAGGGGGCTACACAGATACGCAGTATTTT.

Many counts were recorded for this clonotype. The gene calls are TRBV28 and TRBJ1-5; no definite D call. CDR3 length: 15 residues. Trimming stripped 3 bases from V and 0 bases from J, with 9 bases between. Germline-derived CDR1 and CDR2 are MDHEN and SYDVKM. The CDR3 DNA sequence: TGTGCCAGCAGTTTTACGGGATATAGCAATCAGCCCCAGCATTTT. Encoded protein: CASSFTGYSNQPQHF.

By its share, this clonotype is medium-sized. The chain joins TRBV6-5 to TRBJ1-1; D is unclear. The CDR3 length is 14 residues. V gave up 7 bases and J gave up 1 base, with 13 bases separating them. Germline lookup yields CDR1 MNHEY and CDR2 SVGAGI. The chain's CDR3 is CASTPLMSNTEAFF. The CDR3 region has the DNA TGTGCCAGCACCCCCTTAATGTCGAACACTGAAGCTTTCTTT.

This clonotype was found many times. The chain joins TRBV2 to TRBJ2-7; 7 bases are shared with TRBD1. CDR1 is SNHLY and CDR2 is FYNNEI in the germline V gene. The CDR3 runs to 13 residues. V was clipped by 8 bases and J by 0 bases; unmatched bases: 4. The CDR3 DNA sequence: TGTGCCAGCGTGACAGGGAGCTCCTACGAGCAGTACTTC. It encodes CASVTGSSYEQYF.

This clonotype was counted ten times or more. The chain recombines TRBV19 with TRBJ2-5; 9 bases line up with TRBD1. The CDR3 consists of 16 residues. V trimming: 6 bases; J trimming: 1 base; junction bases outside the gene matches: 9. Germline assignment: CDR1 LNHDA and CDR2 SQIVND (reference sequence). CDR3 in amino acids: CASSRPGQGLQETQYF. The CDR3 DNA reads as TGTGCCAGTAGCCGTCCGGGACAGGGACTCCAAGAGACCCAGTACTTC.

V gene TRBV5-6 combines with J gene TRBJ2-2; no clear D gene. CDR3 length: 14 residues. Germline CDR1 is SGHDT and CDR2 is YYEEEE. Trimming cost V 3 bases and J 6 bases, with 12 bases left between them. The CDR3 protein is CASSSIKGPGELFF. For the CDR3, the DNA is TGTGCCAGCAGCTCGATTAAGGGCCCCGGGGAGCTGTTTTTT.

V gene TRBV5-6 combines with J gene TRBJ1-6; D possibly corresponds to TRBD1 (5 bases). The CDR3 runs to 14 residues. The germline V gene has CDR1 SGHDT and CDR2 YYEEEE. Trimming took 0 bases from V and 7 from J, leaving 8 bases between them. The CDR3 here is CASSLAGGNSPLHF. CDR3 nucleotide sequence: TGTGCCAGCAGCTTGGCCGGGGGGAATTCACCCCTCCACTTT.

This sequence joins TRBV7-2 and TRBJ2-7, with TRBD2 matching 9 bases. Germline trimming cut 1 base from V and 3 bases from J; bases unmatched to any gene: 4. The CDR3 spans 15 residues. Germline loops: CDR1 SGHTA, CDR2 FQGNSA. The CDR3 DNA reads TGTGCCAGCAGCTTAGTAGCGGGGGTAAACTACGAGCAGTACTTC. Its translation: CASSLVAGVNYEQYF.

The rearrangement joins TRBV7-9 to TRBJ2-7, with 8 positions matching TRBD2. CDR1 SEHNR and CDR2 FQNEAQ come from the germline V gene (reference sequence). The length of the CDR3 is 13 residues. V lost 3 bases, J lost 7 bases, and 5 bases stayed unmatched. The CDR3 DNA reads TGTGCCAGCAGCTTGGCGGGAGGCCGAGAGCAGTACTTC. Translated, it gives CASSLAGGREQYF.

This chain uses TRBV2 with TRBJ2-3; D remains unclear. Between the trimmed V and J ends, which lost 0 bases and 3 bases, there was a span of 4 bases. Per the germline V gene, CDR1 is SNHLY and CDR2 is FYNNEI. The CDR3 totals 13 residues. CDR3 bases: TGTGCCAGCAGTGAAGCAGGGACAGATACGCAGTATTTT. It specifies CASSEAGTDTQYF. The full variable domain, its missing parts supplied by reference TRBV2 and TRBJ2-3, is EPEVTQTPSHQVTQMGQEVILRCVPISNHLYFYWYRQILGQKVEFLVSFYNNEISEKSEIFDDQFSVERPDGSNFTLKIRSTKLEDSAMYFCASSEAGTDTQYFGPGTRLTVL.

The chain uses TRBV7-9 and TRBJ1-2, with 10 bases matching TRBD1. This CDR3 has 16 residues. V shed 1 base and J 8 bases; nucleotides not matched to a gene: 10. The germline CDR1 and CDR2 sequences are SEHNR and FQNEAQ (reference sequence). The CDR3 DNA follows: TGTGCCAGCAGCTTAGAGGGGGACAGGGGATTATACGGCTACACCTTC. This gives the protein CASSLEGDRGLYGYTF.

For this clonotype: Lacking the conserved final phenylalanine or tryptophan, this CDR3 likely reflects a read error. The limits of the CDR3 on the DNA are not certain, so only TCRdb's listed CDR3 is given. This chain links TRBV20-1 with TRBJ1-2; the table gives TRBD1 as D, unverified against the DNA. The germline CDR1 and CDR2 sequences are DFQATT and SNEGSKA (reference sequence). From its first to its last residue, the CDR3 has 12 amino acids. CDR3 protein: CSAPTGGYGHTS.

Within the sample, this clonotype is medium-sized. The chain combines TRBV10-3 with TRBJ2-7; D is unclear. Germline V CDR1 and CDR2: ENHRY, SYGVKD. The CDR3 length is 13 residues. Trimming pared 2 bases from V and 3 bases from J, leaving 8 bases between. The CDR3 sequence is CAISETIVYEQYF. The CDR3 DNA follows: TGTGCCATCAGTGAGACAATCGTCTACGAGCAGTACTTC.

This clonotype has a count of ten or more. The chain couples TRBV4-1 to TRBJ1-5; D gene uncertain. V was shortened by 1 base and J by 4 bases, with 14 bases between the two germline ends. Germline values: CDR1 MGHRA, CDR2 YSYEKL. The CDR3 runs 16 residues. CDR3 region: CASSQGTDVLNQPQHF. CDR3 nucleotides: TGCGCCAGCAGCCAAGGAACGGACGTTCTTAATCAGCCCCAGCATTTT.

This clonotype has at least ten counts. The rearrangement uses TRBV20-1 and TRBJ1-1; 9 bases map to TRBD1. CDR3 length equals 16 residues. The J segment lost 5 bases and the V segment lost 6 bases, leaving 16 bases of the junction unmatched. Germline values: CDR1 DFQATT, CDR2 SNEGSKA (reference sequence). DNA for the CDR3: TGCAGTGCACCCAACTGGCATACAGGGGGCCGTACTGAAGCTTTCTTT. Its translation: CSAPNWHTGGRTEAFF.

About this clonotype itself: Likely a read error: the CDR3 ends without its conserved phenylalanine or tryptophan. This chain connects TRBV20-1 to TRBJ2-5; perhaps TRBD2 as D (6 bases). V was trimmed by 1 base and J by 9 bases, leaving 15 bases between them. The CDR3 is 13 residues long. Looked up from germline, CDR1 is DFQATT and CDR2 is SNEGSKA (reference sequence). The DNA of the CDR3 is TGCAGTGCTAGAGTGCGGGAACATCAGCCCCAGTACCTC. It yields the protein CSARVREHQPQYL.

The chain uses TRBV7-9 and TRBJ1-6, with D maybe TRBD1 (6 bases). This CDR3 has 14 amino acids. V was shortened by 5 bases and J by 8 bases, with 13 bases between the two germline ends. Germline CDR1 and CDR2: SEHNR and FQNEAQ (reference sequence). The CDR3 region has the DNA TGTGCCAGCAGCCAAGGGGGATCGTATTCACCCCTCCACTTT. It codes for CASSQGGSYSPLHF.

As regards this clonotype: This CDR3 fails to terminate in the conserved phenylalanine or tryptophan, so it likely reflects a read error. It is unclear where the CDR3 begins or ends on the DNA, so no DNA is shown, and the CDR3 is as TCRdb lists it. The genes are TRBV2 and TRBJ2-1; the D segment call TRBD2 is taken from the table without a DNA check. The germline gives CDR1 SNHLY, CDR2 FYNNEI. 8 amino acids form the CDR3, both terminal residues included. The CDR3 sequence is CASSPKSP.

This clonotype was seen repeatedly, ten times or more. At one boundary the junction diverges from the germline segment, which might be a read error. This chain connects TRBV10-3 to TRBJ2-1; TRBD1 matches at 8 bases. CDR1 ENHRY and CDR2 SYGVKD come from the germline V gene. This CDR3 is built from 15 residues. This CDR3 reads CAVSRQGTTDNEQFF. In nucleotides, the CDR3 is TGTGCCGTCAGCAGACAGGGGACCACTGACAATGAGCAGTTCTTC.

This clonotype was counted only a few times. The CDR3 DNA follows: TGTGCCAGCGCAGACCAAGTCGCGGGCTACACCTTC. Translated: CASADQVAGYTF. The gene calls are TRBV18 and TRBJ1-2; D is unresolved. Germline-derived CDR1 and CDR2 are KGHSH and LQKENI. The CDR3 runs to 12 residues. Trimming left V 8 bases short and J 8 bases short, with 15 bases between.

Ten or more counts support this clonotype. Given the absence of the conserved phenylalanine or tryptophan at the CDR3 end, a read error is likely. The chain recombines TRBV24-1 with TRBJ2-5; tentatively, D is TRBD1 or TRBD2 (5 bases each). The CDR3 is 15 amino acids. The germline CDR1 and CDR2 sequences are KGHDR and SFDVKD. V lost 4 bases, J lost 5 bases, and 16 bases lay in between. CDR3 in amino acids: CATSDPGTGGETQYL. The CDR3 DNA reads as TGTGCCACCAGTGACCCTGGGACCGGCGGGGAGACCCAGTACCTC.

This clonotype was seen many times. This chain uses TRBV20-1 with TRBJ2-2; D unclear. Germline lookup yields CDR1 DFQATT and CDR2 SNEGSKA (reference sequence). V lost 8 bases and J lost 6, with 16 bases in between. The CDR3 covers 13 residues. The CDR3 nucleotides read TGCAGTACCACGATGGGATCCTCCGGGGAGCTGTTTTTT. Protein product: CSTTMGSSGELFF.

This chain uses TRBV5-6 with TRBJ2-7; 8 nucleotides align to TRBD1. This CDR3 contains 10 residues. Germline assignment: CDR1 SGHDT and CDR2 YYEEEE. V lost 4 bases to trimming and J lost 13 bases; unmatched junction nucleotides: 4. CDR3 residues: CASSATGEYF. For the CDR3, the DNA is TGTGCCAGCAGCGCGACAGGGGAATACTTC.

J is TRBJ2-1 and V is TRBV5-1; 7 bases are shared with TRBD2. The junction had 0 bases not matched to a gene; V was cut back by 3 bases and J by 0 bases. This CDR3 contains 14 residues. CDR1 and CDR2 (germline): SGHRS, YFSETQ. The CDR3 spells CASSWTSSYNEQFF. The DNA for the CDR3 is TGCGCCAGCAGCTGGACTAGCTCCTACAATGAGCAGTTCTTC.